These 8 T cell receptor beta chains share one sample of origin, sequenced in a study of neurological immune-mediated disorders. TCRdb re-called the 5' RACE reads with MiXCR, one entry per CDR3 protein. The profile shows about 30,000 distinct CDR3 sequences, roughly 14% of them singletons. The specimen was PBMCs. The origin of the receptors is a man between 65 and 85 years old in good health.

This clonotype has a count of ten or more. The rearrangement joins TRBV6-2 or TRBV6-3 to TRBJ2-7, with 7 bases identical to TRBD2. This CDR3 comprises 14 residues. The V gene end was trimmed by 7 bases and the J gene end by 3 bases; junction bases not matched to a gene: 9. Per the germline V gene, CDR1 is MNHEY and CDR2 is SVGEGT. The CDR3 is CASTWGGAIYEQYF. CDR3 bases: TGTGCCAGCACTTGGGGAGGGGCGATCTACGAGCAGTACTTC.

With respect to this clonotype: The CDR3 carries no conserved terminal phenylalanine or tryptophan, so it likely arises from a read error. The V and J genes are TRBV15 and TRBJ2-7; no clear D. Germline V lookup: CDR1 LNHNV, CDR2 YYDKDF (reference sequence). The CDR3 length is 16 residues. The germline V and J ends were trimmed by 0 bases and 0 bases, with 12 bases remaining between them. CDR3 protein: CATSRDLAPTSYEQYL. CDR3 bases: TGTGCCACCAGCAGAGACCTGGCTCCGACCTCCTACGAGCAGTACCTC.

This clonotype has ten or more counts. The CDR3 DNA reads TGTGCCAGCAGCCACGAATATGGAGGGGAGGTTTATCAGCCCCAGCATTTT. It is translated as CASSHEYGGEVYQPQHF. The gene calls are TRBV3-2 and TRBJ1-5. TRBV3-2 is a documented pseudogene. The CDR3 loop spans 17 amino acids.

A remark on this clonotype: Given a much more abundant clone one base away, this may be a read error. This CDR3 reads CASSPDSYNDQFF. CDR3 nucleotides: TGTGCCAGCAGTCCGGACAGCTACAATGACCAGTTCTTC. The V gene is TRBV7-6, the J gene TRBJ2-1; a possible D gene is TRBD1 (6 bases). Germline CDR1 and CDR2: SGHVS and FNYEAQ. CDR3 length: 13 residues.

In this sample, this clonotype turned up many times. This chain uses TRBV10-3 with TRBJ1-6, with 9 bases that match TRBD1. There are 17 residues in the CDR3. Germline-derived CDR1 and CDR2 are ENHRY and SYGVKD. V was pared by 3 bases and J by 5 bases, with 8 bases of the junction left unmatched. The CDR3 sequence is CAISEHAGTGNNSPLHF. The CDR3 DNA reads TGTGCCATCAGTGAACACGCCGGGACAGGGAATAATTCACCCCTCCACTTT.

V and J are TRBV12-3 or TRBV12-4 and TRBJ1-6; 8 nucleotides line up with TRBD1. J was trimmed by 4 bases and V by 5 bases; bases with no gene match: 7. The CDR3 extends over 16 amino acids. CDR3 sequence: CASSHGTGTYNSPLHF. The CDR3 bases are TGTGCCAGCAGTCACGGGACAGGCACATATAATTCACCCCTCCACTTT.

This clonotype was seen at least ten times. V and J are TRBV11-2 and TRBJ2-7, with D unclear. This CDR3 contains 15 residues. Germline assignment: CDR1 SGHAT and CDR2 FQNNGV. V gave up 2 bases and J gave up 1 base, with 12 bases separating them. CDR3 sequence: CASSLQWGSSYEQYF. CDR3 sequence (DNA): TGTGCCAGCAGCTTACAATGGGGAAGTTCCTACGAGCAGTACTTC.

This clonotype was counted at least ten times. The gene calls are TRBV20-1 and TRBJ2-5, with 8 bases aligning to TRBD2. The length of the CDR3 is 14 residues. Losses at the gene ends were 0 bases for V and 3 bases for J; bases not matched to a gene: 3. Germline CDR1 DFQATT, CDR2 SNEGSKA (reference sequence). The CDR3, as DNA: TGCAGTGCTAGAGAGAGCGGGGGTGAAGAGACCCAGTACTTC. Translation: CSARESGGEETQYF.